The 6 T cell receptor beta chains below were found in one sample sequenced in a study of T cell responses to AZD1222 COVID-19 vaccine. Clones were sequenced by immunoSEQ multiplex PCR, and TCRdb holds only the in-frame ones, with some missing. The sample shows about 140,000 clones, about 94% of them seen only once. Sequenced material: peripheral blood, taken 28 days after the second AZD1222 dose. These receptors were taken from an adult who received the AZD1222 COVID-19 vaccine.

The chain is built from TRBV5-8 and TRBJ2-1, with 11 bases matching TRBD2. The germline V gene encodes CDR1 SGHTS and CDR2 YDEGEE. The CDR3 contains 15 residues. V was pared by 0 bases and J by 7 bases, with 3 bases of the junction left unmatched. DNA of the CDR3: TGTGCCAGCAGCTTGGGGGCTAGCGGGAGGAATGAGCAGTTCTTC. Protein: CASSLGASGRNEQFF. Using reference TRBV5-8 and TRBJ2-1 for the parts outside the CDR3, the full variable domain is EAGVTQSPTHLIKTRGQQATLRCSPISGHTSVYWYQQALGLGLQFLLWYDEGEERNRGNFPPRFSGRQFPNYSSELNVNALELEDSALYLCASSLGASGRNEQFFGPGTRLTVL.

The V call is TRBV3-1 (or the pseudogene TRBV3-2), the J call TRBJ2-2; 7 bases align to TRBD2. The CDR3 has 15 residues. V lost 4 bases and J lost 2; bases outside the gene matches: 4. Germline V gene lookup returns CDR1 LGHDT and CDR2 YNNKEL (reference sequence). CDR3 in amino acids: CASSRSGANTGELFF. The CDR3 nucleotides read TGTGCCAGCAGCCGAAGCGGGGCTAACACCGGGGAGCTGTTTTTT.

CDR3 in amino acids: CASSARPSLAEGPDTQYF. The CDR3 nucleotides read TGTGCCAGCAGCGCCCGCCCATCCTTAGCGGAGGGTCCAGATACGCAGTATTTT. V and J are TRBV9 and TRBJ2-3; TRBD2 is a possible D gene (6 bases). Germline CDR1 and CDR2: SGDLS and YYNGEE. The CDR3 contains 18 residues. Trimming took 3 bases from V and 4 from J, leaving 24 bases between them.

The J gene is TRBJ1-4, the V gene TRBV19; TRBD1 aligns across 7 bases. Looked up from germline, CDR1 is LNHDA and CDR2 is SQIVND (reference sequence). The CDR3 sequence is 14 residues long. V shed 5 bases, J shed 7 bases, and the junction held 7 bases outside the gene matches. The CDR3 protein is CASSRTGVTEKLFF. Written as DNA, the CDR3 is TGTGCCAGTAGTCGGACAGGAGTAACTGAAAAACTGTTTTTT. Looking up the rest from reference TRBV19 and TRBJ1-4 gives the full variable domain: DGGITQSPKYLFRKEGQNVTLSCEQNLNHDAMYWYRQDPGQGLRLIYYSQIVNDFQKGDIAEGYSVSREKKESFPLTVTSAQKNPTAFYLCASSRTGVTEKLFFGSGTQLSVL.

This chain joins TRBV18 and TRBJ2-1; D not certain. CDR3 length: 13 amino acids. V lost 6 bases and J 2 bases, leaving 8 bases between the germline ends. Germline assignment: CDR1 KGHSH and CDR2 LQKENI. This chain's CDR3 is CASSALAYNEQFF. CDR3 nucleotide sequence: TGTGCCAGCTCTGCCCTAGCCTACAATGAGCAGTTCTTC.

This clone was detected once. The chain links TRBV5-1 to TRBJ1-1, with D possibly TRBD1 on 6 matching bases. V lost 4 bases and J lost 5, with 15 bases in between. Per the germline V gene, CDR1 is SGHRS and CDR2 is YFSETQ. This CDR3 is built from 14 residues. The CDR3 region has the DNA TGCGCCAGCAGCCAAGGGGGGAGGAGGACTGAAGCTTTCTTT. Translating it yields CASSQGGRRTEAFF.